This TCR beta chain comes out of a study of CD8+CD57+ T cells in acquired aplastic anemia. Study as a whole: Yields of DNA that came from sorted CD4+ and CD8+ cells averaged 3.2 ug.

Study-level findings and limits: Almost 30 sequences, all CD8+ CDR3, were shared between patients and controls.

This CDR3 has 14 residues. Germline V CDR1 and CDR2: SGHRS, YFSETQ. V shed 3 bases and J 2 bases; nucleotides not matched to a gene: 5. This clonotype was counted many times. Its matching antigen is unknown. The authors sequenced patients whose flow cytometry had shown CD8+CD57+ cell expansion. Template material for TCR beta VDJ and CDR3 profiling consisted of genomic DNA. One entry per CDR3 protein, called by TCRdb with MiXCR from the reads. The data hold 150,000 or so distinct CDR3 sequences, with around half observed a single time. The receptor's source is a human donor with aplastic anemia. The V and J genes are TRBV5-1 and TRBJ2-7, with 7 bases lining up with TRBD1. Material for sequencing was sorted CD4+, CD8+, or CD8+CD57+ T cells (not recorded which) from PBMCs. CDR3 sequence: CASSWDSGAYEQYF. CDR3 DNA: TGCGCCAGCAGCTGGGACAGCGGTGCCTACGAGCAGTACTTC. Complete variable domain (other parts from reference TRBV5-1 and TRBJ2-7): KAGVTQTPRYLIKTRGQQVTLSCSPISGHRSVSWYQQTPGQGLQFLFEYFSETQRNKGNFPGRFSGRQFSNSRSEMNVSTLELGDSALYLCASSWDSGAYEQYFGPGTRLTVT.